Listed below are T cell receptor beta chains from one sample, sequenced in a study of T cell repertoires in cytomegalovirus infection. TCRdb re-analysed the reads in MiXCR, keeping a single row per CDR3 protein. Among 400,000 or so distinct CDR3 sequences, approximately 31% were seen once, and the ten largest hold roughly 15%. The sequencing input was PBMCs. All receptors come from a human donor in good health (CMV status not recorded). Some clones in this sample may be carry-over from other donors' samples. CDR3s include the opening cysteine and the closing phenylalanine or tryptophan. The D gene is left open where the match is weak. Size values are once, few and many counts, or a class for expanded clones, and some rows have none.

j_call	d_call	clone_size	v_call	cdr3_nt	cdr3_aa
TRBJ2-5	TRBD2	.	TRBV7-2	TGTTCCAGCAGCCCTCGGGGAGCGGGGGGGGGTACCCAGTACTTC	CSSSPRGAGGGTQYF
TRBJ1-2	.	many	TRBV20-1	TGCAGTGCTCCCGGGCTACGGGTTCGTGGCTACACCTTC	CSAPGLRVRGYTF
TRBJ2-3	TRBD2	.	TRBV2	TGTGCCAGCAGTGAAGGTAGCGGGGGGCCCGACCCCACAGATACGCAGTATTTT	CASSEGSGGPDPTDTQYF
TRBJ1-1	.	many	TRBV19	TGTGCCAGTAGCGAGGACAGTGACACTGAAGCTTTCTTT	CASSEDSDTEAFF
TRBJ1-1	.	.	TRBV7-2	TGTGACAGCATCTTAGTAGAAGTCACTGAAGCTTTCTTT	CDSILVEVTEAFF
TRBJ2-3	.	many	TRBV7-2	TGTGCCAGCAGCTTAGGACCGCTCACAGATACGCAGTATTTT	CASSLGPLTDTQYF
TRBJ2-4	.	.	TRBV7-9	TGTGCCAGCGAGCTTAGCTCGGGGCAGGGTAGGGCAAACATTCAGTACTTC	CASELSSGQGRANIQYF
TRBJ2-5	TRBD1	once	TRBV6-2/TRBV6-3	TGTGCCAGCAGTTACCCCGGACAGGGGAAGACCCAGTACTTC	CASSYPGQGKTQYF
TRBJ2-1	TRBD1	once	TRBV6-2/TRBV6-3	TGTGCCAGCAGTTACGCGGGACAGGGCGTCAATGAGCAGTTCTTC	CASSYAGQGVNEQFF
TRBJ2-2	.	.	TRBV3-1	TGTGCCAGCAGCCAAGGATTGGACGTCACCGGGGAGCTGTTTTTT	CASSQGLDVTGELFF
TRBJ2-1	TRBD1	few	TRBV6-2/TRBV6-3	TGTGCCAGCAGTTACGGTCCAGCCGGGACAGGGCCCTACAATGAGCAGTTCTTC	CASSYGPAGTGPYNEQFF
TRBJ2-1	TRBD2	.	TRBV6-1	TGTGCCAGCGTCCCCGACGGAGCGGGGGGGAATGAGCAGTTCTTC	CASVPDGAGGNEQFF
TRBJ2-1	TRBD2	.	TRBV12-3/TRBV12-4	TGTGCCAGCAGCCCGACTAGCGGGGTGAACGAGCAGTTCTTC	CASSPTSGVNEQFF
TRBJ2-1	TRBD1	.	TRBV28	TGTGCCAGCAGTTTAGATAGGGGGCTTCGGAATGAGCAGTTCTTC	CASSLDRGLRNEQFF
TRBJ2-3	.	.	TRBV19	TGTGCCAGTAGTATAGGGAGAGCGGGCAGCAGGACAGATACGCAGTATTTT	CASSIGRAGSRTDTQYF
TRBJ2-1	.	few	TRBV3-1	TGTGCCAGCAGCCAGGCCGGAGGGGACCATGAGCAGTTCTTC	CASSQAGGDHEQFF
TRBJ1-2	.	many	TRBV28	TGTGCCAGCAGTTTACAGTTTAACTATGGCTACACCTTC	CASSLQFNYGYTF
TRBJ2-2	TRBD2	.	TRBV7-2	TGTGCCAGCAGCCCCCGCGCGGGGCGGGAGGTAACGAACACCGGGGAGCTGTTTTTT	CASSPRAGREVTNTGELFF
TRBJ1-3	TRBD1	.	TRBV7-9	TGTGCCAGCAGCTATTACGGACAGGGAAGAGGAAACACCATATATTTT	CASSYYGQGRGNTIYF
TRBJ2-4	.	few	TRBV12-3/TRBV12-4	TGTGCCAGCACCTCTTCAGGGAGACGGCTTCAAAACATTCAGTACTTC	CASTSSGRRLQNIQYF
TRBJ1-3	.	many	TRBV10-3	TGTGCCATCAGTGAATATACCAGGGGCTCTGGAAACACCATATATTTT	CAISEYTRGSGNTIYF
TRBJ2-2	TRBD2	.	TRBV20-1	TGCAGTGCTAGGGGGACTAGCGGGGGTATAGCCTCCGGGGAGCTGTTTTTT	CSARGTSGGIASGELFF
TRBJ1-6	TRBD1	.	TRBV27	TGTGCCAGCAGTTTATACCCCCCCCGACAGGGGGTAGGTTCACCCCTCCACTTT	CASSLYPPRQGVGSPLHF
TRBJ1-1	.	once	TRBV29-1	TGCAGCGCCCTTTGGGGGGGTGATACTGAAGCTTTCTTT	CSALWGGDTEAFF
TRBJ1-2	.	many	TRBV20-1	TGCAGTGCTAGAGGCGGGGGGAGGACTGGGAGTGGCTACACCTTC	CSARGGGRTGSGYTF
TRBJ2-5	.	.	TRBV3-1	TGTGCCAGCAGCCAAGATGGTCGGGGTGTAGAGACCCAGTACTTC	CASSQDGRGVETQYF
TRBJ1-6	.	many	TRBV12-3/TRBV12-4	TGTGCCAGCAGTTTTGGGGGGCCAACCTATAATTCACCCCTCCACTTT	CASSFGGPTYNSPLHF
TRBJ2-5	TRBD2	many	TRBV7-2	TGTGCCAGCAGCTTAGGGGGGGGTGAGATTCTTCAAGAGACCCAGTACTTC	CASSLGGGEILQETQYF
TRBJ2-1	TRBD2	.	TRBV6-6	TGTGCCAGCAGCCTCCTAGCGGGGGTCCCCTACAATGAGCAGTTCTTC	CASSLLAGVPYNEQFF
TRBJ2-7	TRBD1	once	TRBV29-1	TGCAGCGTTGAAGTTCGGACAGGGGGCCCCTACGAGCAGTACTTC	CSVEVRTGGPYEQYF
TRBJ2-2	TRBD2	.	TRBV6-2/TRBV6-3	TGTGCCAGCAGTAATAGCGGGGGATACACCGGGGAGCTGTTTTTT	CASSNSGGYTGELFF
TRBJ2-3	.	.	TRBV7-2	TGTGCCAGCAGCTTAGTAGGCCTTTTGTCGCAGTATTTT	CASSLVGLLSQYF
TRBJ2-5	TRBD1	.	TRBV29-1	TGCAGCGGGGGACAGTCCCGCCAAGAGACCCAGTACTTC	CSGGQSRQETQYF
TRBJ2-7	.	few	TRBV4-1	TGCGCCAGCAGCCAAATCTCAGGATACTACGAGCAGTACTTC	CASSQISGYYEQYF